Listed below are T cell receptor beta chains from one sample, sequenced in a study of blood T cell repertoires in COVID-19. The table came from immunoSEQ multiplex PCR; TCRdb's copy has only in-frame clones and leaves some out. The profile shows around 65,000 clones, 79% of them singletons. Input material: peripheral blood. The origin of the receptors is a human donor in a cohort sampled during active COVID-19. The CDR3 runs from the conserved cysteine through the conserved F or W. The D gene is left open where the match is weak. Clone sizes are given selectively: once, few, many, or a class where the clone is expanded.

- | TRBJ2-1 | - | TRBV3-1/TRBV3-2 | CASSQSLGGGPYNEQFF | TGTGCCAGCAGCCAATCTTTAGGGGGGGGCCCCTACAATGAGCAGTTCTTC
- | TRBJ1-1 | - | TRBV6-6 | CASSWGDSEAFF | TGTGCCAGCAGCTGGGGAGACTCTGAAGCTTTCTTT
- | TRBJ1-2 | - | TRBV3-1/TRBV3-2 | CASSQVGRGYTF | TGTGCCAGCAGCCAAGTAGGGAGAGGCTACACCTTC
- | TRBJ2-3 | - | TRBV28 | CASSLQAPDTQYF | TGTGCCAGCAGTTTACAAGCTCCAGATACGCAGTATTTT
TRBD1 | TRBJ1-2 | - | TRBV24-1 | CATSDQGQDSLGGYTF | TGTGCCACCAGTGATCAGGGACAGGACTCCCTCGGAGGCTACACCTTC
- | TRBJ1-6 | - | TRBV6-5 | CASSLDSPKPNSPLHF | TGTGCCAGCAGTTTGGACAGCCCAAAACCTAATTCACCCCTCCACTTT
- | TRBJ2-1 | - | TRBV9 | CASSVGTNNEQFF | TGTGCCAGCAGCGTAGGGACTAACAATGAGCAGTTCTTC
- | TRBJ2-7 | few | TRBV15 | CATSPLASGQPSSYEQYF | TGTGCCACCAGCCCCCTCGCGTCAGGACAGCCGAGCTCCTACGAGCAGTACTTC
- | TRBJ2-7 | - | TRBV5-6 | CASSLRGGTYEQYF | TGTGCCAGCAGCTTGAGGGGGGGCACCTACGAGCAGTACTTC
- | TRBJ1-5 | - | TRBV19 | CASSIAVSQVLGQPQHF | TGTGCCAGTAGTATAGCAGTCTCCCAGGTCTTAGGACAGCCCCAGCATTTT
TRBD1 | TRBJ1-4 | - | TRBV6-6 | CASTRQGATNEKLFF | TGTGCCAGCACCCGACAGGGTGCAACTAATGAAAAACTGTTTTTT
- | TRBJ1-1 | - | TRBV7-8 | CASSLVEPTGEAFF | TGTGCCAGCAGCTTAGTGGAGCCAACAGGTGAAGCTTTCTTT
- | TRBJ2-7 | - | TRBV2 | CASRSGVSYEQYF | TGTGCCAGCCGTTCCGGGGTCTCCTACGAGCAGTACTTC
TRBD1 | TRBJ2-7 | - | TRBV7-2 | CASSLTPRGLDEQYF | TGTGCCAGCAGCTTGACCCCCAGGGGGCTAGACGAGCAGTACTTC
TRBD1 | TRBJ1-1 | - | TRBV6-6 | CASSWGQGLGTEAFF | TGTGCCAGCAGTTGGGGACAGGGCCTGGGCACTGAAGCTTTCTTT
TRBD1 | TRBJ1-4 | - | TRBV5-4 | CASSPGGLWEKLFF | TGTGCCAGCAGCCCAGGGGGCTTGTGGGAAAAACTGTTTTTT
- | TRBJ2-7 | - | TRBV2 | CASTARRSYEQYF | TGTGCCAGCACGGCCAGGCGCTCCTACGAGCAGTACTTC
TRBD2 | TRBJ2-1 | - | TRBV12-3/TRBV12-4 | CASSRRGAGEQFF | TGTGCCAGCAGCAGGCGGGGGGCGGGTGAGCAGTTCTTC
- | TRBJ1-2 | many | TRBV28 | CASSFMDRPNYGYTF | TGTGCCAGCAGTTTTATGGACAGACCTAACTATGGCTACACCTTC
- | TRBJ2-2 | few | TRBV6-1 | CASSEHSENTGELFF | TGTGCCAGCAGTGAACATTCAGAGAACACCGGGGAGCTGTTTTTT
TRBD1 | TRBJ2-2 | - | TRBV6-5 | CASSYSGQGFSGELFF | TGTGCCAGCAGTTACTCGGGACAGGGGTTCTCCGGGGAGCTGTTTTTT
- | TRBJ1-2 | - | TRBV5-1 | CASSPGWGDGYTF | TGCGCCAGCAGCCCGGGCTGGGGCGATGGCTACACCTTC
- | TRBJ1-6 | - | TRBV7-9 | CASSFGGGLYNSPLHF | TGTGCCAGCAGCTTTGGGGGAGGGCTCTATAATTCACCCCTCCACTTT
- | TRBJ1-6 | few | TRBV27 | CASSTQQGFNSPLHF | TGTGCCAGCAGCACACAGCAGGGATTTAATTCACCCCTCCACTTT
TRBD1 | TRBJ1-4 | - | TRBV23-1 | CASSHPGTGSEKLFF | TGCGCCAGCAGTCACCCCGGGACAGGGAGTGAAAAACTGTTTTTT
TRBD2 | TRBJ2-3 | once | TRBV5-1 | CASSWGSGSGTDTQYF | TGCGCCAGCAGCTGGGGTAGCGGGAGCGGCACAGATACGCAGTATTTT
TRBD2 | TRBJ2-7 | - | TRBV15 | CATSRGPSGAHGEQYF | TGTGCCACCAGCAGAGGGCCTAGCGGGGCCCATGGGGAGCAGTACTTC
- | TRBJ2-1 | - | TRBV2 | CASLGLSYNEQFF | TGTGCCAGCCTGGGACTTTCCTACAATGAGCAGTTCTTC
- | TRBJ2-5 | - | TRBV6-5 | CATHGPRETQYF | TGTGCCACGCATGGTCCCCGGGAGACCCAGTACTTC
- | TRBJ1-1 | - | TRBV27 | CASSLEGGTEAFF | TGTGCCAGCAGTTTAGAGGGTGGGACTGAAGCTTTCTTT
- | TRBJ1-1 | few | TRBV9 | CASSVGVAPTAEAFF | TGTGCCAGCAGCGTAGGGGTAGCGCCTACCGCTGAAGCTTTCTTT
- | TRBJ2-1 | - | TRBV7-9 | CASSFGGIVYNEQFF | TGTGCCAGCAGCTTCGGCGGGATCGTTTACAATGAGCAGTTCTTC
- | TRBJ2-5 | - | TRBV5-1 | CASSLVSRQETQYF | TGCGCCAGCAGCTTGGTGTCCAGACAAGAGACCCAGTACTTC
- | TRBJ2-1 | - | TRBV11-2 | CASSLMGIFGVHNEQFF | TGTGCCAGCAGCTTAATGGGTATTTTCGGAGTACACAATGAGCAGTTCTTC
- | TRBJ2-7 | once | TRBV6-4 | CASSPGFYEQYF | TGTGCCAGCAGCCCCGGGTTCTACGAGCAGTACTTC
- | TRBJ2-1 | - | TRBV6-4 | CASTTRGTSNEQFF | TGTGCCAGCACCACTAGGGGGACGAGCAATGAGCAGTTCTTC